This entry describes one T cell receptor beta chain. V lost 6 bases, J lost 6 bases, and 10 bases stayed unmatched. The CDR3 extends over 13 amino acids. Germline V lookup: CDR1 SQVTM, CDR2 ANQGSEA. This sample was taken from a study of early T cells in non-severe SARS-CoV-2 infection. On the study more broadly: Sequencing of unsorted whole blood was done on bulk RNA, leaving chains unpaired.

Researchers attached unique molecular identifiers to individual cDNA molecules. TCRdb re-called the 5' RACE reads through MiXCR, storing one row per CDR3 protein. Of about 60,000 distinct CDR3 sequences in the sample, about 5.6% were seen once. J is TRBJ1-2 and V is TRBV29-1, with 7 positions matching TRBD1. This clonotype was sampled from an adult who was a healthcare worker with PCR-confirmed SARS-CoV-2 infection or an uninfected control (not recorded which). Sequenced input: whole blood. This chain's CDR3 is CSVSLKQGHGYTF. The CDR3 DNA follows: TGCAGCGTCTCACTTAAACAGGGGCATGGCTACACCTTC.